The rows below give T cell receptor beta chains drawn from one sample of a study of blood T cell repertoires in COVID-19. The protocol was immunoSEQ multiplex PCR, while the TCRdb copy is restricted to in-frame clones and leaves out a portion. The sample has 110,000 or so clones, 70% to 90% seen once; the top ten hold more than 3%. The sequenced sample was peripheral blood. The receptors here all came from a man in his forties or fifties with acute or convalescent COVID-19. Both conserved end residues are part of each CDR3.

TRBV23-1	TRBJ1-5	CASRLGQPQPQHF
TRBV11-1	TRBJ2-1	CAGGLAGSNEQFF
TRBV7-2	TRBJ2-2	CASSFSYFTGELFF
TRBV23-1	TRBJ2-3	CASPPGSVSTDTQYF
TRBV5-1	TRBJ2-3	CASSLREGADTQYF
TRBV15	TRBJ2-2	CATSNGSGGPTNTGELFF
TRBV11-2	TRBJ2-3	CASSLDPVGAGTSTDTQYF
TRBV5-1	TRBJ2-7	CASSLGQGAYVYEQYF
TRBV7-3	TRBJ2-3	CASSLGSGGVTDTQYF
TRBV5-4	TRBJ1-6	CASSWGHPDGNSPLHF
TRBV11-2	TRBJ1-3	CASSHPGDRNTIYF
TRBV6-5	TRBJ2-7	CASSYATGTYEQYF
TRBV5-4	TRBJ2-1	CASSKSVTSDNEQFF
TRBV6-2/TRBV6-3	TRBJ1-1	CASSPAWTGGNTEAFF
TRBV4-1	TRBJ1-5	CASSETGGLMSNQPQHF
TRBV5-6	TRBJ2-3	CASSLSSGAPSTDTQYF
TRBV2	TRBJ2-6	CASSEGWTGVSSGANVLTF
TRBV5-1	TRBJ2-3	CASSLSVAGAYTDTQYF
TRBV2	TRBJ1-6	CASRDGSPYNSPLHF
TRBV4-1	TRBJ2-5	CASSQGVGAQYF
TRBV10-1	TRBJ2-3	CASSESRGVPDTQYF
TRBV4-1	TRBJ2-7	CASSPRDRDPYEQYF
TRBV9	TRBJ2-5	CASSSPPSGGETQYF
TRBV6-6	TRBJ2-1	CASSYGSSYNEQFF
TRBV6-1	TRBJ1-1	CASSEAFRGSNTEAFF
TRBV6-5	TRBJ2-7	CASNRGSYVFYEQYF
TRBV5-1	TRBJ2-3	CASSSRIQGARSDTQYF
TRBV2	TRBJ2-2	CASSKRQAAGELFF
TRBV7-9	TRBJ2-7	CASSSRVHSYEQYF